This TCR beta chain emerged from a study of regulatory T cells in long-lasting Graves disease. This sample's time point: newly diagnosed GD, antithyroid drugs for less than 3 months. PBMCs were the source of the RNA used for TCR sequencing. Patients came through an endocrinology department, and that department was in Xi'an, China. With 3 bases removed from V and 3 bases from J, the gap between germline ends came to 18 bases. The CDR3 covers 16 residues. Germline V CDR1 and CDR2: MDHEN, SYDVKM. Libraries of TCR beta came from iRepertoire HTBI primers plus Arm-PCR of CDR3 regions. TCRdb re-analysed the multiplex PCR reads in MiXCR, keeping a single row per CDR3 protein. The table has fewer than 450,000 distinct CDR3 sequences, 15% seen once; the top ten hold over 7.5%. In addition, the sample was reused for a study of T cells in Graves' hyperthyroidism and ophthalmopathy. That source notes: Diagnosis rested on symptoms, serum thyroxine and TRAb, thyroid ultrasound, and orbital computed tomography.

The TCR comes from a woman between 40 and 55 years old with Graves disease. The chain carries TRBV28 and TRBJ2-7, with a weak D call TRBD2 (6 bases). Sample: peripheral blood mononuclear cells (PBMCs), taken at new diagnosis, from a patient treated with antithyroid drugs. DNA of the CDR3: TGTGCCAGCAGTTTTGCCGTCGACGGAGGGAACTACGAGCAGTACTTC. Its translation is CASSFAVDGGNYEQYF.